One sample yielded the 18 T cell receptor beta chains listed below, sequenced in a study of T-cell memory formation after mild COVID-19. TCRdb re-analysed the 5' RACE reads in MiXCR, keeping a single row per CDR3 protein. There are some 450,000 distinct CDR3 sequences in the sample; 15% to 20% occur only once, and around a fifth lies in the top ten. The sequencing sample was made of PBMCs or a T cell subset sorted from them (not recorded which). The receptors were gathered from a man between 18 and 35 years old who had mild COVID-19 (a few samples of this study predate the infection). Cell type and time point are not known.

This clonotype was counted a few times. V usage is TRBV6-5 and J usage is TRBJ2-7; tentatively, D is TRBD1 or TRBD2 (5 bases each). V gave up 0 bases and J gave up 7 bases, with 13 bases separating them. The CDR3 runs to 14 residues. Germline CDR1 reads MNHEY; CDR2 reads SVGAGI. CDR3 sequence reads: CASSYSFREREQYF. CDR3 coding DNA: TGTGCCAGCAGTTACTCGTTCAGGGAGAGAGAGCAGTACTTC.

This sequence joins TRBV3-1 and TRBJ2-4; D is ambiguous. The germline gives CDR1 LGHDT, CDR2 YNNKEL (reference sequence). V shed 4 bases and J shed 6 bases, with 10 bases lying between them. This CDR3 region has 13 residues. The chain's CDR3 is CASSLGRVNIQYF. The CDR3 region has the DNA TGTGCCAGCAGCCTCGGACGGGTAAACATTCAGTACTTC.

CDR3 residues: CATSRDGVVPETQYF. The CDR3 region has the DNA TGTGCCACCAGCAGAGATGGGGTGGTCCCGGAGACCCAGTACTTC. The chain has TRBV15 and TRBJ2-5; no firm D call. Germline V lookup: CDR1 LNHNV, CDR2 YYDKDF (reference sequence). The V end was cut by 0 bases, the J end by 5 bases, with 13 bases between. This CDR3 comprises 15 residues.

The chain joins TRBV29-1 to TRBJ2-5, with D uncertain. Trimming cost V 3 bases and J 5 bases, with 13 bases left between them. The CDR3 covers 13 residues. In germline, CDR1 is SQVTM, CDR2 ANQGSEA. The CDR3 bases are TGCAGCGTTGAGGCAGGTGCTCTGGAGACCCAGTACTTC. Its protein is CSVEAGALETQYF.

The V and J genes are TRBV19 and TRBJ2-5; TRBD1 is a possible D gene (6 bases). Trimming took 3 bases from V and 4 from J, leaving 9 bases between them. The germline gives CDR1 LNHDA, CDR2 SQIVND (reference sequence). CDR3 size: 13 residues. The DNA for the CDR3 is TGTGCCAGTAGTATCCAGGGGCGAGAGACCCAGTACTTC. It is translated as CASSIQGRETQYF.

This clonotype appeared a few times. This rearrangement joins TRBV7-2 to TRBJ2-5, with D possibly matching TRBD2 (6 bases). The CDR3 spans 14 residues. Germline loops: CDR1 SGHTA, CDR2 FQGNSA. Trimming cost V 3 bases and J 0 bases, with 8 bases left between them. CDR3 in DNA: TGTGCCAGCAGCTTTGGAGGGAACCAAGAGACCCAGTACTTC. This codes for CASSFGGNQETQYF. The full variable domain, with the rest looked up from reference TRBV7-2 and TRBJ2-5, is GAGVSQSPSNKVTEKGKDVELRCDPISGHTALYWYRQSLGQGLEFLIYFQGNSAPDKSGLPSDRFSAERTGGSVSTLTIQRTQQEDSAVYLCASSFGGNQETQYFGPGTRLLVL.

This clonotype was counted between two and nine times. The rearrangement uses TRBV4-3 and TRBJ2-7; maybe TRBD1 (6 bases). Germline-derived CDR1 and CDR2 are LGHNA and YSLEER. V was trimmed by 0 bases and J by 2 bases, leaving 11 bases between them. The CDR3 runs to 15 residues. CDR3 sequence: CASSQEGPGAYEQYF. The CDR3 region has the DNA TGCGCCAGCAGCCAAGAAGGTCCAGGGGCCTACGAGCAGTACTTC.

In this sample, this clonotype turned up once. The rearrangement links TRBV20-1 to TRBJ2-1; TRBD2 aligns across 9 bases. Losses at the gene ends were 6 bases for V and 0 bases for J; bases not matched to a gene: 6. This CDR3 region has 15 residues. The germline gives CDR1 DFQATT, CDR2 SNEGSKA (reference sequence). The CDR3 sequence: CSASSGGRSYNEQFF. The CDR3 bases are TGCAGTGCGAGTAGCGGGGGCCGCTCCTACAATGAGCAGTTCTTC.

The chain's CDR3 is CASRGANSHGELFF. The CDR3 nucleotides read TGTGCCAGCAGGGGGGCCAACTCCCACGGGGAGCTGTTTTTT. This chain links TRBV6-2 or TRBV6-3 with TRBJ2-2; possible D gene TRBD1, 6 bases. Trimming removed 6 bases from V and 7 bases from J, with 15 bases in between. The CDR3 loop spans 14 amino acids. From germline, CDR1 is MNHEY and CDR2 SVGEGT.

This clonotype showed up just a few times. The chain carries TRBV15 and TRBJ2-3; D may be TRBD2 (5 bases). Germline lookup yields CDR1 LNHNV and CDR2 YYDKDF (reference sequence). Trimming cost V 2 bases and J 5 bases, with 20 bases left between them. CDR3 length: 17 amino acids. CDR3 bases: TGTGCCACCAGCAGATGGGAGACTGGCGGTGGGGAAGATACGCAGTATTTT. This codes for CATSRWETGGGEDTQYF.

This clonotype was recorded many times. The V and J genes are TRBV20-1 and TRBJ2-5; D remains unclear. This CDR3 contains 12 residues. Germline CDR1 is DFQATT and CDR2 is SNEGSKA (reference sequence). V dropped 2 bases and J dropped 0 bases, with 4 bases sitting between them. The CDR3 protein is CSARQYQETQYF. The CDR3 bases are TGCAGTGCTAGACAGTACCAAGAGACCCAGTACTTC.

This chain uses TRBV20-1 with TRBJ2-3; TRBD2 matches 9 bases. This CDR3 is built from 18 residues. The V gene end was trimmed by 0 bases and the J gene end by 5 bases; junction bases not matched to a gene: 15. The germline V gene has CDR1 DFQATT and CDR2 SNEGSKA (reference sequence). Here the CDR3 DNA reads TGCAGTGCTAGAGATCTAGCGGGGTCCCTTTGGTCGAGAGATACGCAGTATTTT. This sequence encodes CSARDLAGSLWSRDTQYF.

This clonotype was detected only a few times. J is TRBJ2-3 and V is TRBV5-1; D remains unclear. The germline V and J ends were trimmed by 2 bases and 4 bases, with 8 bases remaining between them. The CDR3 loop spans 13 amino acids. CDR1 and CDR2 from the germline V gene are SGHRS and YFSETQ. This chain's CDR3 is CASSLEVADTQYF. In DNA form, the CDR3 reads TGCGCCAGCAGCTTAGAAGTGGCAGATACGCAGTATTTT.

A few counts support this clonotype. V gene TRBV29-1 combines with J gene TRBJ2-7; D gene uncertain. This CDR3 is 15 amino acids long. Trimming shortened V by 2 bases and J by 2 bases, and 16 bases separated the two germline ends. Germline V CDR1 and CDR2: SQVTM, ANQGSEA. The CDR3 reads CSVERSGRETYEQYF. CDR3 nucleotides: TGCAGCGTTGAAAGGTCCGGTAGAGAAACCTACGAGCAGTACTTC.

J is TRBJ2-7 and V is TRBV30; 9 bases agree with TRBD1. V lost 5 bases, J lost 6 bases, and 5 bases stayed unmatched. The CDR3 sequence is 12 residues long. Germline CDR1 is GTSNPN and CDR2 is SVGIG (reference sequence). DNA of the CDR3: TGTGCCTGGGGGACAGGGCGGATCGAGCAGTACTTC. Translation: CAWGTGRIEQYF.

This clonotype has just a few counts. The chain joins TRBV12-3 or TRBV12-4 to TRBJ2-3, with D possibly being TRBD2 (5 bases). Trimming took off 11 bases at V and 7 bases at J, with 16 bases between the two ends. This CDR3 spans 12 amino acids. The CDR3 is CASSSGGYTQYF. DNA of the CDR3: TGTGCCTCTTCCTCGGGCGGGTATACGCAGTATTTT.

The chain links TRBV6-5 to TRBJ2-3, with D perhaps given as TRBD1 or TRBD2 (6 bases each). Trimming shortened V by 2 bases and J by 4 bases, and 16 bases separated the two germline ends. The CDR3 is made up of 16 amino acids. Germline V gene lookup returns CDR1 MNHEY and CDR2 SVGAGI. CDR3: CASSYMLTGRSDTQYF. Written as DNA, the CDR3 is TGTGCCAGCAGTTACATGCTTACAGGGAGGTCAGATACGCAGTATTTT.

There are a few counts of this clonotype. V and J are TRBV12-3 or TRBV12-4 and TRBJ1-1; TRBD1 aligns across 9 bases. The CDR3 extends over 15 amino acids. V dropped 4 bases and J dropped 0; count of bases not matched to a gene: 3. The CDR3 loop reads CASSSGTGMNTEAFF. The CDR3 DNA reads TGTGCCAGCAGTTCCGGGACAGGGATGAACACTGAAGCTTTCTTT.